These 8 T cell receptor beta chains were all obtained from the same sample, sequenced in a study of T cells in Graves' hyperthyroidism and ophthalmopathy. From RNA transcripts, TCR beta CDR3 regions were amplified. HTBI primers drove first-round RT-PCR of the TCR CDR3. TCRdb re-analysed the multiplex PCR reads in MiXCR, keeping a single row per CDR3 protein. The sample lists roughly 500,000 distinct CDR3 sequences, approximately 25% occurring once. The sample was blood. These receptors were taken from a woman in her thirties with Graves' ophthalmopathy.

There are many counts of this clonotype. The chain carries TRBV30 and TRBJ1-1; no definite D call. Trimming left V 0 bases short and J 5 bases short, with 7 bases between. The CDR3 contains 12 residues. Germline-derived CDR1 and CDR2 are GTSNPN and SVGIG (reference sequence). In DNA, the CDR3 is TGTGCCTGGAGTGTACGGGCAACTGAAGCTTTCTTT. The encoded protein is CAWSVRATEAFF.

Ten or more counts support this clonotype. The gene calls are TRBV12-3 or TRBV12-4 and TRBJ2-5; no definite D call. This CDR3 is built from 12 residues. V dropped 8 bases and J dropped 2 bases, with 9 bases sitting between them. CDR3 nucleotide sequence: TGTGCCAGCTCGGCACTGCAAGAGACCCAGTACTTC. It yields the protein CASSALQETQYF.

This clonotype was recorded at least ten times. The V gene is TRBV4-1, the J gene TRBJ1-5; a possible D gene is TRBD1 (6 bases). Deletions cut 4 bases from V and 1 base from J, with 14 bases between. The CDR3 has 16 residues. CDR1 is MGHRA, CDR2 YSYEKL, per germline. CDR3 DNA: TGCGCCAGCAGCCGACAAATACAGGGAAGCAATCAGCCCCAGCATTTT. It codes for CASSRQIQGSNQPQHF.

Many counts were recorded for this clonotype. CDR3 sequence: CASSFVLSGSGELFF. CDR3 nucleotides: TGTGCCAGCAGCTTTGTCCTTTCAGGATCCGGGGAGCTGTTTTTT. The V call is TRBV7-8, the J call TRBJ2-2; D gene uncertain. The CDR3 length is 15 residues. The ends were cut back, 3 bases at V and 6 bases at J, with 14 bases in the middle. CDR1 and CDR2 from the germline V gene are SGHVS and FQNEAQ.

Many counts were recorded for this clonotype. The chain carries TRBV14 and TRBJ1-2; D not certain. From germline, CDR1 is SGHDN and CDR2 FVKESK. The CDR3 loop spans 13 amino acids. V was shortened by 4 bases and J by 8 bases, with 14 bases between the two germline ends. CDR3 coding DNA: TGTGCCAGCAGCCCGGACCCCCCTGAAGGCTACACCTTC. Protein sequence: CASSPDPPEGYTF.

In its sample, this clonotype was seen many times. This sequence joins TRBV7-3 and TRBJ2-5; D possibly corresponds to TRBD1 (6 bases). The V end was cut by 1 base, the J end by 2 bases, with 11 bases between. Germline V gives CDR1 SGHTA, CDR2 FQGTGA. The CDR3 consists of 15 residues. For the CDR3, the DNA is TGTGCCAGCAGCTTAAACGGGCAGGGGCAAGAGACCCAGTACTTC. Translation gives CASSLNGQGQETQYF. Full variable domain (rest looked up from reference TRBV7-3 and TRBJ2-5): GAGVSQTPSNKVTEKGKYVELRCDPISGHTALYWYRQSLGQGPEFLIYFQGTGAADDSGLPNDRFFAVRPEGSVSTLKIQRTERGDSAVYLCASSLNGQGQETQYFGPGTRLLVL.

A few counts support this clonotype. V gene TRBV6-2 or TRBV6-3 combines with J gene TRBJ1-6, with no clear D. Germline lookup yields CDR1 MNHEY and CDR2 SVGEGT. The CDR3 is 12 residues long. Between the trimmed V and J ends, which lost 6 bases and 6 bases, there was a span of 6 bases. This chain's CDR3 is CASSETNSPLHF. The CDR3 nucleotides are TGTGCCAGCAGCGAAACTAATTCACCCCTCCACTTT.

The V gene is TRBV20-1, the J gene TRBJ2-7, with 7 nucleotides matching TRBD2. V was clipped by 3 bases and J by 2 bases; unmatched bases: 10. CDR3 length: 15 residues. Germline V lookup: CDR1 DFQATT, CDR2 SNEGSKA (reference sequence). The chain's CDR3 is CSASIEGGIPYEQYF. In DNA, the CDR3 is TGCAGTGCTAGTATCGAGGGAGGGATACCCTACGAGCAGTACTTC.